A single sample is the source of the 3 T cell receptor beta chains below, sequenced in a study of blood T cell repertoires in COVID-19. Using immunoSEQ multiplex PCR, the repertoire was profiled, and TCRdb retains in-frame clones only, with some absent. Of roughly 150,000 clones in the sample, roughly 91% were seen once. Sequenced input: peripheral blood. Receptors originate from a man aged 50-60 years who had recovered from COVID-19.

This clone was counted only a few times. The V and J genes are TRBV29-1 and TRBJ1-3; 8 nucleotides agree with TRBD1. V lost 6 bases and J lost 12; bases outside the gene matches: 13. Germline V gives CDR1 SQVTM, CDR2 ANQGSEA. This CDR3 region has 13 residues. The CDR3 reads CSVPGGSGDHIYF. The CDR3 DNA reads TGCAGCGTCCCAGGGGGCTCGGGAGATCACATATATTTT.

The J gene is TRBJ1-1, the V gene TRBV5-1, with TRBD1 identical over 9 bases. The ends lost 3 bases at V and 3 bases at J; junction bases unmatched: 6. This CDR3 is built from 15 residues. CDR1 and CDR2 (germline): SGHRS, YFSETQ. This CDR3 reads CASSSTGGGDTEAFF. The CDR3 DNA reads TGCGCCAGCAGCTCGACAGGGGGAGGAGACACTGAAGCTTTCTTT.

The V gene is TRBV10-1, the J gene TRBJ2-5; 7 bases line up with TRBD1. The trim removed 0 bases at V and 4 bases at J, leaving 2 bases unmatched. CDR3 length equals 14 residues. CDR1 is WNHNN, CDR2 SYGVQD, per germline (reference sequence). This chain's CDR3 is CASSESAGGETQYF. The CDR3 coding sequence is TGCGCCAGCAGTGAGTCGGCAGGGGGAGAGACCCAGTACTTC.